The T cell receptor (beta chain) described here comes from a study of T cell changes during pregnancy in multiple sclerosis. The CDR3 has 18 amino acids. V was trimmed by 5 bases and J by 4 bases, leaving 23 bases between them. Germline-derived CDR1 and CDR2 are SGHAT and FQNNGV. Measured with immunoSEQ multiplex PCR; TCRdb has only the in-frame clones, and not every one. The sample shows over 55,000 clones, about nine tenths of them seen only once. This receptor was identified in a female donor with multiple sclerosis, enrolled in a pregnancy study. The chain combines TRBV11-2 with TRBJ1-4; a possible D gene is TRBD1 (6 bases). Sequencing was performed on peripheral blood, taken in the first trimester of pregnancy. The CDR3 here is CASSPGRGGGRINEKLFF. The CDR3, as DNA: TGTGCCAGCAGCCCGGGGCGAGGGGGAGGGAGGATTAATGAAAAACTGTTTTTT.